Many counts were recorded for the clone carrying this TCR beta chain. Indicated time point: persistent/refractory GD, antithyroid drugs over 5 years with positive TRAb. RNA isolated from PBMCs was used to make the TCR library. Recruitment took place at an endocrinology department in Xi'an, China. This record comes from a study of regulatory T cells in long-lasting Graves disease. The J segment lost 4 bases and the V segment lost 4 bases, leaving 3 bases of the junction unmatched. The CDR3 sequence is 13 residues long. From germline, CDR1 is MDHEN and CDR2 SYDVKM. CDR3 regions were amplified by Arm-PCR using iRepertoire HTBI primers to build TCR beta libraries. In the original workflow: Sample data revealed under 75 TRBV and 11 to 15 TRBJ segments. TCRdb ran MiXCR on the multiplex PCR reads and lists one entry per CDR3 protein. TCRdb assigned the V and J calls; the authors' analysis was not used. The sample lists about 470,000 distinct CDR3 sequences; around a fifth were seen once.

The origin of this receptor is a female donor with Graves disease. The chain is built from TRBV28 and TRBJ1-2; TRBD1 matches 7 bases. Source: peripheral blood mononuclear cells (PBMCs), taken when the disease was refractory, from a patient treated with antithyroid drugs. CDR3 loop: CASSSGGGYGYTF. CDR3 DNA: TGTGCCAGCAGTTCAGGGGGAGGCTATGGCTACACCTTC.